The present TCR beta chain was sequenced within a study of blood T cell repertoires in COVID-19. For the study at large: Researchers got acute and convalescent COVID-19 samples from the United States, Italy and Spain. Sources were T cells, B-cell-depleted T cells, or PBMCs; the material itself was cDNA or gDNA.

The CDR3 contains 15 residues. With V trimmed by 7 bases and J by 2 bases, 7 bases remained unmatched. Germline V gene lookup returns CDR1 SNHLY and CDR2 FYNNEI. In the original processing: Researchers report that nucleated cell counts were estimated from reference gene primer amplification. Profiled with immunoSEQ multiplex PCR; TCRdb holds only in-frame clones, not every one. That table is the source of V, J and clone size, and D and trimming were worked out from the DNA. The data show fewer than 110,000 clones, roughly 82% seen once. This clone was seen just once. The rearrangement joins TRBV2 to TRBJ2-1, with TRBD2 matching over 8 bases. This TCR came from a human donor in a cohort sampled during active COVID-19. Sequenced input: peripheral blood. The CDR3 sequence is CASTGGDFPYNEQFF. CDR3 sequence (DNA): TGTGCCAGCACCGGGGGGGACTTTCCCTACAATGAGCAGTTCTTC.